This T cell receptor (beta chain) came from a study of T cells after yellow fever vaccination. For this clonotype: Its antigen is unidentified.

Template switching with 5'RACE generated the TCR cDNA and added a universal primer site and UMIs. In TCRdb, the 5' RACE reads were re-called with MiXCR into one record per CDR3 protein. The profile shows around 200,000 distinct CDR3 sequences, around 10% of them singletons. The V gene end was trimmed by 0 bases and the J gene end by 6 bases; junction bases not matched to a gene: 4. Germline CDR1 reads MNHEY; CDR2 reads SVGAGI. The length of the CDR3 is 15 residues. Study outcomes and limitations: Repertoires obtained by FACS sorting could include abundant clonotypes that entered as contaminants from the bulk population.

The chain joins TRBV6-5 to TRBJ2-2; TRBD1 matches at 7 bases. The sequence derives from a young man who received the YFV17D yellow fever vaccine. The specimen comprised CD8+ T cells sorted from PBMCs, sampled 15 days after the yellow fever booster vaccination. CDR3 sequence reads: CASSYSTGASGELFF. CDR3 DNA sequence: TGTGCCAGCAGTTACTCAACAGGGGCGTCCGGGGAGCTGTTTTTT.